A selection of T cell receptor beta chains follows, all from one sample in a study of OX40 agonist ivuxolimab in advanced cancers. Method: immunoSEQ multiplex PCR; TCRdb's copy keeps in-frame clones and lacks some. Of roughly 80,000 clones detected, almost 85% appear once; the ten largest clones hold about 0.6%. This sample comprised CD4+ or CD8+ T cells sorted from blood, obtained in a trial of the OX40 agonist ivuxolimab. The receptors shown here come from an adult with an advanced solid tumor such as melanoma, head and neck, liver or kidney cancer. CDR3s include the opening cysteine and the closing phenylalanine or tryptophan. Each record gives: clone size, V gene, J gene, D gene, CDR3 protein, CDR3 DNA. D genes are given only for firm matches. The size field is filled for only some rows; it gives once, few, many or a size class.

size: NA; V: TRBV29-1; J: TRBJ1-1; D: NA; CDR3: CSVGEGKAFF; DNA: TGCAGCGTTGGGGAAGGGAAAGCTTTCTTT
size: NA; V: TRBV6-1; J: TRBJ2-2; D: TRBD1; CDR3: CASSESGGARELFF; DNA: TGTGCCAGCAGTGAATCAGGGGGAGCCCGGGAGCTGTTTTTT
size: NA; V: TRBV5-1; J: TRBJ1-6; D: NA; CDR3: CASSITENYNSPLHF; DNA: TGCGCCAGCAGCATCACAGAAAATTATAATTCACCCCTCCACTTT
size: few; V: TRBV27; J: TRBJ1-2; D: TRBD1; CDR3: CASSNSTGGAKGYTF; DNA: TGTGCCAGCAGTAACTCGACAGGGGGCGCGAAAGGCTACACCTTC
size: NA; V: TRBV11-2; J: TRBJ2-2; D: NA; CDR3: CASSFAVVGELFF; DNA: TGTGCCAGCAGCTTCGCTGTCGTGGGGGAGCTGTTTTTT
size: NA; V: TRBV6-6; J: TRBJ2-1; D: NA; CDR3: CASSPYNEQFF; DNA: TGTGCCAGCAGTCCTTACAATGAGCAGTTCTTC
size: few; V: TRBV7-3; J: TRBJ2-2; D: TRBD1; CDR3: CASRAGGTGELFF; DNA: TGTGCCAGCAGGGCAGGGGGTACCGGGGAGCTGTTTTTT
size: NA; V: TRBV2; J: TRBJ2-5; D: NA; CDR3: CASGKGISSETQYF; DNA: TGTGCCAGCGGGAAGGGTATATCGTCGGAGACCCAGTACTTC
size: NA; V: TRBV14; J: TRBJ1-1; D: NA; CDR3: CASSQSGWTEAFF; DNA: TGTGCCAGCAGCCAAAGTGGTTGGACTGAAGCTTTCTTT
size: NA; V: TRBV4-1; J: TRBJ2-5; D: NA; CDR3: CASSHSSGLDQYF; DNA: TGCGCCAGCAGCCACTCCTCTGGTTTGGACCAGTACTTC
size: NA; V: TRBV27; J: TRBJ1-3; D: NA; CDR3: CASSPASGQSSGNTIYF; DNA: TGTGCCAGCAGTCCAGCCTCCGGACAGAGCTCTGGAAACACCATATATTTT
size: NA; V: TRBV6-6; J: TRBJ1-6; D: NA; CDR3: CASSPTQGTPLHF; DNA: TGTGCCAGCAGTCCCACCCAAGGGACCCCCCTCCACTTT
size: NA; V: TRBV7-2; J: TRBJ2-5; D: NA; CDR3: CASSPQGGVSETQYF; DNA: TGTGCCAGCAGCCCGCAGGGGGGCGTGTCGGAGACCCAGTACTTC
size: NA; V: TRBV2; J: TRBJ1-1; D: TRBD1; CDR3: CASRGDSLNTEAFF; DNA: TGTGCCAGCAGGGGGGACAGCTTGAACACTGAAGCTTTCTTT
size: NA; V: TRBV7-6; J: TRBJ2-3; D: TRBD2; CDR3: CASSLAAGGLGDTQYF; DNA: TGTGCCAGCAGCTTAGCGGCGGGGGGGCTAGGAGATACGCAGTATTTT
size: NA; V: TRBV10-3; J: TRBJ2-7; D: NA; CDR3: CAIYDPKSSYEQYF; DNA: TGTGCCATCTATGACCCTAAGAGCTCCTACGAGCAGTACTTC
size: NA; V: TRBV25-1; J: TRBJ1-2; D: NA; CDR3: CASSTVGNYGYTF; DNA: TGTGCCAGCAGTACGGTAGGGAACTATGGCTACACCTTC
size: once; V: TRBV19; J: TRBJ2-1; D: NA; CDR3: CASSQATRGANYNEQFF; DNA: TGTGCCAGTAGCCAAGCAACCCGGGGGGCCAACTACAATGAGCAGTTCTTC
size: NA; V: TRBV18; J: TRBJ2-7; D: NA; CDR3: CASSPARGTPNSYEQYF; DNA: TGTGCCAGCTCACCGGCTCGAGGGACACCCAACTCCTACGAGCAGTACTTC
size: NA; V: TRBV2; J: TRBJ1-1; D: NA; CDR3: CASSRGVNTEAFF; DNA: TGTGCCAGCAGCCGGGGGGTAAACACTGAAGCTTTCTTT
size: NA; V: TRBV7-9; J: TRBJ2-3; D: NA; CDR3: CASSREATDTQYF; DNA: TGTGCCAGCAGCCGCGAGGCCACAGATACGCAGTATTTT
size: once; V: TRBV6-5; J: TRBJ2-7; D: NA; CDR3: CASSPGTLRAYEQYF; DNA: TGTGCCAGCAGCCCTGGGACACTAAGGGCCTACGAGCAGTACTTC
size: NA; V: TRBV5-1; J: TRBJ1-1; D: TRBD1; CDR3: CASSLGTGGERAFF; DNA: TGCGCCAGCAGCTTGGGGACAGGGGGCGAGAGAGCTTTCTTT
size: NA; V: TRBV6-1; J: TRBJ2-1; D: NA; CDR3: CASSGDRYNEQFF; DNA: TGTGCCAGCAGTGGGGACCGCTACAATGAGCAGTTCTTC
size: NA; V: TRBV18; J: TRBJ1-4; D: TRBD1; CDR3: CASSRGGTGDEKLFF; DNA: TGTGCCAGCAGCAGAGGGGGGACAGGCGATGAAAAACTGTTTTTT
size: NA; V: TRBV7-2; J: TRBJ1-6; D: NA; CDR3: CASSSILGSHSPLHF; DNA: TGTGCCAGCAGCTCAATACTAGGATCCCATTCACCCCTCCACTTT
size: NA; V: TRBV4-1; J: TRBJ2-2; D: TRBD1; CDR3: CASSPGQGRGNTGELFF; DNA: TGCGCCAGCAGCCCGGGACAGGGGAGGGGGAACACCGGGGAGCTGTTTTTT
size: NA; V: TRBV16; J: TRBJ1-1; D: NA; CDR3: CASSPGQSPNTEAFF; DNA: TGTGCCAGCAGCCCCGGACAGAGCCCGAACACTGAAGCTTTCTTT